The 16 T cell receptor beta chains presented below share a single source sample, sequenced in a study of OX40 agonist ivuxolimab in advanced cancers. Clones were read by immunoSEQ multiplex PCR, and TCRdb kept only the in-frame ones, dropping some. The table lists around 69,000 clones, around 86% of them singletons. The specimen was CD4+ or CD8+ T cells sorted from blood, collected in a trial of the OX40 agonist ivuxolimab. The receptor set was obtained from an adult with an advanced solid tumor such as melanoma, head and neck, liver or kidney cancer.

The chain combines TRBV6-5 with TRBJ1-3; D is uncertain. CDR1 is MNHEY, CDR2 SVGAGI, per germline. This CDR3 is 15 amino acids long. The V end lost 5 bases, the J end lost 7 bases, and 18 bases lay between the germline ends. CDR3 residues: CASSRRIPRWNTIYF. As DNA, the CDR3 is TGTGCCAGCAGTCGCCGGATCCCGCGGTGGAACACCATATATTTT.

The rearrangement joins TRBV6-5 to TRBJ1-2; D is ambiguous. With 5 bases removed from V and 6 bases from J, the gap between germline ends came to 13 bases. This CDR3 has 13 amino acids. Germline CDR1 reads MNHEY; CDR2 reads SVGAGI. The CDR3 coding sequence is TGTGCCAGCAGTCGTACAGCGGATGATGGCTACACCTTC. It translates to CASSRTADDGYTF.

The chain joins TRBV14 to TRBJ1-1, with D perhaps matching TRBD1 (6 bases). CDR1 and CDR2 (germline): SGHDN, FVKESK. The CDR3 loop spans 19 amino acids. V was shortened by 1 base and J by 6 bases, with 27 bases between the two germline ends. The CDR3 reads CASSQVLPGVFPQFSEAFF. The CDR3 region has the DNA TGTGCCAGCAGCCAAGTTCTACCAGGGGTCTTTCCTCAATTCTCTGAAGCTTTCTTT. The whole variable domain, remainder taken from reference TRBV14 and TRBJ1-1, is EAGVTQFPSHSVIEKGQTVTLRCDPISGHDNLYWYRRVMGKEIKFLLHFVKESKQDESGMPNNRFLAERTGGTYSTLKVQPAELEDSGVYFCASSQVLPGVFPQFSEAFFGQGTRLTVV.

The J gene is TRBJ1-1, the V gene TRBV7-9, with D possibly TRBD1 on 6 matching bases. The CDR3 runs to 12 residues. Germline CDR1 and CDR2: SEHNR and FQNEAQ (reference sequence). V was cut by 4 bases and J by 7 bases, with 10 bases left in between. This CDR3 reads CASSSQGLEAFF. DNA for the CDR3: TGTGCCAGCAGCTCACAGGGCCTTGAAGCTTTCTTT.

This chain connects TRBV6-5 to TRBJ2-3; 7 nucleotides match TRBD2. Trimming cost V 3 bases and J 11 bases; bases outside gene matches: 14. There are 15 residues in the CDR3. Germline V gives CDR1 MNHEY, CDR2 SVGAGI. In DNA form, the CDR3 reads TGTGCCAGCAGTTATGGGAGGGCCAACCCCGGGATGCAGTATTTT. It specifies CASSYGRANPGMQYF.

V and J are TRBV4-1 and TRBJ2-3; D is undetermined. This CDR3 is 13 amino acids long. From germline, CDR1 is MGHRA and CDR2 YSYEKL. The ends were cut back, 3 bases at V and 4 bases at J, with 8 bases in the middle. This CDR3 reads CASSQLHADTQYF. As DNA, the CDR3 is TGCGCCAGCAGCCAGCTACATGCAGATACGCAGTATTTT.

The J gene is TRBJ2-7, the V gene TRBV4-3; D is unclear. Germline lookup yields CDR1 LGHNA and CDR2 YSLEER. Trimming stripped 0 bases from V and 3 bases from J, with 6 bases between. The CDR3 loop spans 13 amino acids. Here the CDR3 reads CASSQDTDYEQYF. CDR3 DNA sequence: TGCGCCAGCAGCCAAGACACGGACTACGAGCAGTACTTC.

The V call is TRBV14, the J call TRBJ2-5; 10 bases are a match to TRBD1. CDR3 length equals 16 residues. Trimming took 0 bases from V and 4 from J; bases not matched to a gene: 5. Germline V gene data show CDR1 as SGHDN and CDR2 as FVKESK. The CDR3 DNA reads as TGTGCCAGCAGCCAAGAGAGGGGGACAGGGGTAGAGACCCAGTACTTC. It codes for CASSQERGTGVETQYF.

The DNA for the CDR3 is TGTGCCAGCAGTTCCGACACAACCTCTGGGGCCAACGTCCTGACTTTC. It is translated as CASSSDTTSGANVLTF. The chain combines TRBV6-5 with TRBJ2-6; unclear D gene. From germline, CDR1 is MNHEY and CDR2 SVGAGI. CDR3 length: 16 residues. V dropped 4 bases and J dropped 0 bases, with 10 bases sitting between them.

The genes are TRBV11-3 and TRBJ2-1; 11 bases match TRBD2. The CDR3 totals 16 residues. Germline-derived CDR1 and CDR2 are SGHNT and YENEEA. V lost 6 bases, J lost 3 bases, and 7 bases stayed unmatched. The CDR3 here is CASSLAGTSGYNEQFF. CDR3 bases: TGTGCCAGCAGTTTGGCCGGGACTAGCGGCTACAATGAGCAGTTCTTC.

This CDR3 reads CASTSPGMNTEAFF. CDR3 in DNA: TGTGCCAGCACCTCCCCGGGGATGAACACTGAAGCTTTCTTT. This rearrangement joins TRBV27 to TRBJ1-1; D gene ambiguous. Trimming cost V 7 bases and J 0 bases, with 12 bases left between them. This CDR3 spans 14 amino acids. Germline V gene data show CDR1 as MNHEY and CDR2 as SMNVEV (reference sequence).

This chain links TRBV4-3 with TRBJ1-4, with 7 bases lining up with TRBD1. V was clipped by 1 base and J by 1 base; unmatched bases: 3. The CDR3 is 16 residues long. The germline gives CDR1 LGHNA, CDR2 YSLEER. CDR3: CASSQGDRRTNEKLFF. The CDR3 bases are TGCGCCAGCAGCCAAGGGGACAGAAGAACTAATGAAAAACTGTTTTTT.

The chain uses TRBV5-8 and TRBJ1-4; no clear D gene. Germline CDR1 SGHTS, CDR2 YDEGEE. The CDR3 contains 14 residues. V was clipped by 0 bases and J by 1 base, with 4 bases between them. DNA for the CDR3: TGTGCCAGCAGCTTGGTCCGAACTAATGAAAAACTGTTTTTT. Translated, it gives CASSLVRTNEKLFF.

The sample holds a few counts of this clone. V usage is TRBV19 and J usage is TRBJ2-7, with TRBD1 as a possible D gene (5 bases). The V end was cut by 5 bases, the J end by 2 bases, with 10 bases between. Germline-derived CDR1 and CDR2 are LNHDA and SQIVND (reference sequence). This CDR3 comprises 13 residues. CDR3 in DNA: TGTGCCAGTAGTTTCCCAGGGACCTACGAGCAGTACTTC. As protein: CASSFPGTYEQYF.

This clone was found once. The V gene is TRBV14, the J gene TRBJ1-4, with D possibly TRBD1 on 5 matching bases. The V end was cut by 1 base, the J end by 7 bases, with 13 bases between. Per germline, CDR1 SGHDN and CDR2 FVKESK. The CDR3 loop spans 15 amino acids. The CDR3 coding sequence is TGTGCCAGCAGCCAAGTTCAGGGTAAAAGTGAAAAACTGTTTTTT. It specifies CASSQVQGKSEKLFF.

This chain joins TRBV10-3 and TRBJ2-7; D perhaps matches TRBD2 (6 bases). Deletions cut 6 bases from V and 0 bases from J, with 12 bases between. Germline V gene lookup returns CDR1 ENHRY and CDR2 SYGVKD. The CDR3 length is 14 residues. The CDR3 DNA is TGTGCCATCAGGGGGGACTCCAGCTCCTACGAGCAGTACTTC. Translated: CAIRGDSSSYEQYF.